This T cell receptor beta chain appears in the sequencing data of a study of T cells in Graves' hyperthyroidism and ophthalmopathy. General study findings and limits: Within blood appeared most thyroid clonotypes that had expanded above 0.001. Median prediction lead before ophthalmopathy onset was around 7 months with the model.

Germline CDR1 LGHDT, CDR2 YNNKEL (reference sequence). V lost 3 bases, J lost 9 bases, and 8 bases stayed unmatched. The CDR3 has 15 residues. This clonotype occurred many times. What it recognizes is unknown. The source material, RNA transcripts, was used to amplify TCR beta CDR3 regions. The TCR CDR3 first-round RT-PCR relied on the HTBI primer set. TCRdb reanalysed the multiplex PCR reads using MiXCR and keeps one entry per CDR3 protein. The sample carries roughly 650,000 distinct CDR3 sequences, about a sixth recorded once. The sequence was obtained from a woman aged 40 to 49 with Graves' ophthalmopathy. The rearrangement joins TRBV3-1 to TRBJ2-1, with TRBD2 identical over 10 bases. The sequenced sample was blood. DNA of the CDR3: TGTGCCAGCAGCCACAGCGGGAGGGCCATAGGTGAGCAGTTCTTC. It specifies CASSHSGRAIGEQFF.